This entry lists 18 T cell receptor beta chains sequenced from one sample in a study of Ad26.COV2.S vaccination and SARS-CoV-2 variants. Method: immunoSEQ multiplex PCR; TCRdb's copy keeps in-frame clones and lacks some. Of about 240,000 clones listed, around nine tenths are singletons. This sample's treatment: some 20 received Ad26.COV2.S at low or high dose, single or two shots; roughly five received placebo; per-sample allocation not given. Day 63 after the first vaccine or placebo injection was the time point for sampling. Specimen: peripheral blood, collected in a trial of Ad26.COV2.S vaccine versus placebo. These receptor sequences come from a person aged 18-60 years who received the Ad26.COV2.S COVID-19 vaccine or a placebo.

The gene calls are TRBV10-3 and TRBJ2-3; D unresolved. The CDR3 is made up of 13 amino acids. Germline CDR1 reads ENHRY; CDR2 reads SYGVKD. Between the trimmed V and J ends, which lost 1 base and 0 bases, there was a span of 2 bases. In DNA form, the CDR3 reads TGTGCCATCAGTGAGTTTAGCACAGATACGCAGTATTTT. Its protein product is CAISEFSTDTQYF.

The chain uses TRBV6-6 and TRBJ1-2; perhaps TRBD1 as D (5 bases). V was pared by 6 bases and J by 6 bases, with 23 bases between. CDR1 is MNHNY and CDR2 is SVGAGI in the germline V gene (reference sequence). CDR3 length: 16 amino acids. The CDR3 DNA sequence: TGTGCCAGCAGCAACGACCCAGAGGGCAGGGTTGATGGCTACACCTTC. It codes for CASSNDPEGRVDGYTF.

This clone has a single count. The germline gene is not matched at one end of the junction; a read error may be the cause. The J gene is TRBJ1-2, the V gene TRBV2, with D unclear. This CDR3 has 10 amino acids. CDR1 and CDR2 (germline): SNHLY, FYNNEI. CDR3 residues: CASSERRFSF. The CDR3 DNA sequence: TGTGCCAGCAGTGAAAGAAGGTTTTCATTC.

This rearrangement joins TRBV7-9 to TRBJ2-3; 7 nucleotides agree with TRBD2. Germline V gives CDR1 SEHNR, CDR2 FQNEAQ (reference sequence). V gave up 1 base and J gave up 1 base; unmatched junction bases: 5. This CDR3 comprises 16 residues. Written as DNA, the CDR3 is TGTGCCAGCAGCTTAGTAATCACTAGCGGCACAGATACGCAGTATTTT. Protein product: CASSLVITSGTDTQYF. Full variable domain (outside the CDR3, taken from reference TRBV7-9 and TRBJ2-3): DTGVSQNPRHKITKRGQNVTFRCDPISEHNRLYWYRQTLGQGPEFLTYFQNEAQLEKSRLLSDRFSAERPKGSFSTLEIQRTEQGDSAMYLCASSLVITSGTDTQYFGPGTRLTVL.

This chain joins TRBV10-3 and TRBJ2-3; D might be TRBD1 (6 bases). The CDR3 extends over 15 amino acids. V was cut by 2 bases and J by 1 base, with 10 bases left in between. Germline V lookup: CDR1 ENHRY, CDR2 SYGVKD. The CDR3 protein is CAISEQGFGTDTQYF. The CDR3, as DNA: TGTGCCATCAGTGAGCAGGGGTTTGGCACAGATACGCAGTATTTT.

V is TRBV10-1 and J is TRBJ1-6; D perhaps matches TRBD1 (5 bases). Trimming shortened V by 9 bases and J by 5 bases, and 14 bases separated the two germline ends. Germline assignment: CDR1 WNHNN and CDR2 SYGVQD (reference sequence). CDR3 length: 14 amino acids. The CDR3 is CARPRGIHNSPLHF. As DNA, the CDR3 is TGCGCCAGGCCGAGGGGCATCCATAATTCACCCCTCCACTTT.

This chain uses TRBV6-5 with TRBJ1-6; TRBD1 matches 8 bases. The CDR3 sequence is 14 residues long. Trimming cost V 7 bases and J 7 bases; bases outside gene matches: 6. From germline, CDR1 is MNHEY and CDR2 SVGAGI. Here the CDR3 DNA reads TGTGCCAGCAAAATGGGACAGGCCAATTCACCCCTCCACTTT. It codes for CASKMGQANSPLHF.

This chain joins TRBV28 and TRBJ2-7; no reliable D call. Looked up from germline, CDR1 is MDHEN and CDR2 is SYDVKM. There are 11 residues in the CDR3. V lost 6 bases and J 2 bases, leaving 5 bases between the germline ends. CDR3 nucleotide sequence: TGTGCCAGCAGGGGAACCTACGAGCAGTACTTC. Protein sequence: CASRGTYEQYF.

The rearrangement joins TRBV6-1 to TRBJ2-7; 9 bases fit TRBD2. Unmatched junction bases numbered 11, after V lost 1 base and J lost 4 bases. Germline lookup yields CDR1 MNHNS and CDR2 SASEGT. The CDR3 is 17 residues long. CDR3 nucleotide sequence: TGTGCCAGCAGTGAAGAGGGGAGACTAGCGGCTAAATACGAGCAGTACTTC. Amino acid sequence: CASSEEGRLAAKYEQYF.

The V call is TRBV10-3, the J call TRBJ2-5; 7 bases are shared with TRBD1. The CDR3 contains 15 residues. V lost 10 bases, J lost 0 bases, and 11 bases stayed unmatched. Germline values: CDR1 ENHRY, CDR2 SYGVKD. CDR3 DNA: TGTGCCACGGGGACAGCGAACAGCCACCAAGAGACCCAGTACTTC. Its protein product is CATGTANSHQETQYF.

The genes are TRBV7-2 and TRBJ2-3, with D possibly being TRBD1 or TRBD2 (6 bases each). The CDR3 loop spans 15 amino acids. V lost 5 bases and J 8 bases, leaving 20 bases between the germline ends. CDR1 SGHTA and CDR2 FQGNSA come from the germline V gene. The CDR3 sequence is CASSPRGGRGGTQYF. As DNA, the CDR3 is TGTGCCAGCAGCCCAAGAGGCGGCAGGGGAGGTACGCAGTATTTT.

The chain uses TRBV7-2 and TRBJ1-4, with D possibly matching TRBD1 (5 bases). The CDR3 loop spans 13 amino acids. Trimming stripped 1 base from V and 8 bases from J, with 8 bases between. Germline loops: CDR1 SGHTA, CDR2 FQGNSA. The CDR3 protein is CASSLGGSEKLFF. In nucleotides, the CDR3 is TGTGCCAGCAGCTTAGGGGGGAGCGAAAAACTGTTTTTT.

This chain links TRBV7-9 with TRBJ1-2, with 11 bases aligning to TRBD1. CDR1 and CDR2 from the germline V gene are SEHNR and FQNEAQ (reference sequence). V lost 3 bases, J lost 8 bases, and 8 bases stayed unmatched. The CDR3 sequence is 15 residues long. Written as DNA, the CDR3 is TGTGCCAGCAGCTTGGATGGACAGGGGGCAGAAGGCTACACCTTC. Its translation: CASSLDGQGAEGYTF.

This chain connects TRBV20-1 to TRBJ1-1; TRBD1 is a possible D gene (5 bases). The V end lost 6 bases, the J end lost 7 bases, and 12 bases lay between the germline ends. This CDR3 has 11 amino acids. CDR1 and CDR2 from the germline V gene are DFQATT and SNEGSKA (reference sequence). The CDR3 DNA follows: TGCAGTGCGACCGACAGAGGTGAAGCTTTCTTT. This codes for CSATDRGEAFF.

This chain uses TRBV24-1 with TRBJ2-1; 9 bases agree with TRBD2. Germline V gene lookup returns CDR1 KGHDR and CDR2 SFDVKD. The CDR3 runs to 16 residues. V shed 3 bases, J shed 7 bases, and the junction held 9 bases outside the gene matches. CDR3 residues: CATSDSGGQALNEQFF. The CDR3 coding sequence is TGTGCCACCAGTGATAGCGGGGGGCAGGCGTTGAATGAGCAGTTCTTC.

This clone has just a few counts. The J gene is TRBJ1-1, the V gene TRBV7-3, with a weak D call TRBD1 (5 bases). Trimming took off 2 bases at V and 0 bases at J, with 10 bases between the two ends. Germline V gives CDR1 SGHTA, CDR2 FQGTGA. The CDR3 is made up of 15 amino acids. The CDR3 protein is CASSLWADMNTEAFF. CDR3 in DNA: TGTGCCAGCAGCTTATGGGCGGACATGAACACTGAAGCTTTCTTT.

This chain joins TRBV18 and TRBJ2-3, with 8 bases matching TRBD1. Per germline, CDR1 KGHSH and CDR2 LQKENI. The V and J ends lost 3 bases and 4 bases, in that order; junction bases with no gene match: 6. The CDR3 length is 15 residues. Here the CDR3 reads CASSPRQGKADTQYF. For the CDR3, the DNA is TGTGCCAGCTCACCCAGACAGGGGAAAGCAGATACGCAGTATTTT.

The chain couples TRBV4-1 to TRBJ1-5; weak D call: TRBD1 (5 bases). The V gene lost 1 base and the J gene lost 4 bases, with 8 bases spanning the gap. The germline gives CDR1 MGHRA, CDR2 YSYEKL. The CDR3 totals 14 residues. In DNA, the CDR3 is TGCGCCAGCAGCCAAGTCAGGGTAAATCAGCCCCAGCATTTT. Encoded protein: CASSQVRVNQPQHF.